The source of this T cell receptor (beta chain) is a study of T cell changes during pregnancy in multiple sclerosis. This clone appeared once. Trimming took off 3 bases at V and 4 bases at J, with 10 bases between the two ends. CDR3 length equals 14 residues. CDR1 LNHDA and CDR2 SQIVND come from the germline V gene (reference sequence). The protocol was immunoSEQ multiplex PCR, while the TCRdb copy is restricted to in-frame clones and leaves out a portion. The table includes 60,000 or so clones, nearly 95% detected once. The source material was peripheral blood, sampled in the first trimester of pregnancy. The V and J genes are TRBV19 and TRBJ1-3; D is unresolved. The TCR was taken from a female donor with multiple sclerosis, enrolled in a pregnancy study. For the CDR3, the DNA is TGTGCCAGTAGTATCGAGGCGACCGGAAACACCATATATTTT. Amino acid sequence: CASSIEATGNTIYF. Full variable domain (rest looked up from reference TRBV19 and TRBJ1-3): DGGITQSPKYLFRKEGQNVTLSCEQNLNHDAMYWYRQDPGQGLRLIYYSQIVNDFQKGDIAEGYSVSREKKESFPLTVTSAQKNPTAFYLCASSIEATGNTIYFGEGSWLTVV.